The 5 T cell receptor beta chains below all came from one sample that was sequenced in a study of CD8+ T cells in alopecia areata (dated by TCRdb to the late 2010s). The method was the immunoSEQ multiplex PCR assay. RNA was extracted from all samples and reverse transcribed into cDNA as template for TCR sequencing. As stored in TCRdb, this immuneACCESS dataset retains in-frame rearrangements with V and J assigned. A fraction of the clones does not appear; measured against another copy, unresolved V genes explain less than half of the discrepancy, and the remainder lacks a known reason. Here the sample lists 250,000 or so clones, none seen once only. The ten largest account for more than 1% of the sample. Cells from pooled mouse cutaneous lymph nodes were stained for CD4, CD8alpha, NKG2D, NKG2ACE and other markers and then sorted on a BD Influx. Sequencing was performed on CD4+ T cells sorted from a lymph node. These receptors originate from a C3H/HeJ mouse with alopecia areata. Mice of this strain carry the MHC haplotype H2-k.

The table lists this clone with a few counts. The genes are named according to mouse. The read ends 4 residues shy of where the CDR3 ends; the end is completed using the germline J gene. This rearrangement joins TRBV1 to TRBJ2-5; 7 nucleotides align to TRBD2. The CDR3 runs 14 residues. Per germline, CDR1 NSQYPW and CDR2 LRSPGD (reference sequence). The sequenced CDR3 bases are TGCACCTGCAGTGCATGGACTGGTGAAGAC. Translating gives CTCSAWTGED. The entire CDR3 reads CTCSAWTGEDTQYF.

In the case of this clone: Genes and germline are mouse. The part of the CDR3 DNA that was read is TGTGCCAGCAGTCTCAGGGGCGCAAACACCGGG. Translating it yields CASSLRGANTG. The complete CDR3 protein is CASSLRGANTGQLYF. This chain joins TRBV13-1 and TRBJ2-2, with D possibly being TRBD1 (6 bases). The CDR3 end is not reached by the read, which stops 4 residues before it; the germline J gene fills it in. Germline lookup yields CDR1 NSHNY and CDR2 SYGAGN. The CDR3 has 15 amino acids. Trimming took off 4 bases at V and 0 bases at J, with 10 bases between the two ends.

Only a few counts were recorded for this clone. Genes and germline come from the mouse. With the read ending 4 residues before the CDR3 end, the germline J gene is used to fill in that end. This same CDR3 is encoded by further DNA sequences in the sample. V gene TRBV19 combines with J gene TRBJ1-1; 7 nucleotides align to TRBD1. The germline V gene has CDR1 FNHDT and CDR2 SITEND (reference sequence). Losses at the gene ends were 1 base for V and 0 bases for J; bases not matched to a gene: 3. The CDR3 has 15 residues. The sequenced part of the CDR3 DNA is TGTGCCAGCAGTATATCCGGGACAGCAAACACA. Residues: CASSISGTANT. The whole CDR3 sequence is CASSISGTANTEVFF.

A word on this clone: Mouse gene names and germline throughout. The read halts 4 residues ahead of the CDR3 end, with the missing end drawn from the germline J gene. Distinct nucleotide sequences in the sample also encode this CDR3. J is TRBJ1-1 and V is TRBV13-1; D call uncertain. Germline CDR1 reads NSHNY; CDR2 reads SYGAGN. There are 12 residues in the CDR3. Deletions cut 5 bases from V and 3 bases from J, with 8 bases between. The DNA read from the CDR3 is TGTGCCAGCAGCCTTCAGGACACA. It specifies CASSLQDT. The full CDR3 is CASSLQDTEVFF.

As concerns this clone: Mouse germline and gene names are used. The CDR3 end is not reached by the read, which stops 3 residues before it; the germline J gene fills it in. The chain employs TRBV1 and TRBJ1-6; D unclear. TRBJ1-6 is identified as an open reading frame with a role that is uncertain. CDR3 length: 16 amino acids. Per germline, CDR1 NSQYPW and CDR2 LRSPGD (reference sequence). Trimming cost V 0 bases and J 4 bases, with 10 bases left between them. The DNA read from the CDR3 is TGCACCTGCAGTGCAGATGGAGCAGGATATAATTCGCCC. It codes for CTCSADGAGYNSP. The CDR3 in full is CTCSADGAGYNSPLYF.